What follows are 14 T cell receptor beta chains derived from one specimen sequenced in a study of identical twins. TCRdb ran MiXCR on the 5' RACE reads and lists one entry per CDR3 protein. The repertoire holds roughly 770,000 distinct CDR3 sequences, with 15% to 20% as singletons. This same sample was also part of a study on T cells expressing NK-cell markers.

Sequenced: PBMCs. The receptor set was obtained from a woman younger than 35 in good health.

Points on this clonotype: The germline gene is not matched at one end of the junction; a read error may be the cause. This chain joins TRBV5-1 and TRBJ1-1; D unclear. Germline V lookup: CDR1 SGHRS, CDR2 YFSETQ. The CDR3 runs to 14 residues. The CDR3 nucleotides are TGCGCCAGCAGGTTGGACTCCCCGAACACTGAAGCTTTCTTT. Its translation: CASRLDSPNTEAFF.

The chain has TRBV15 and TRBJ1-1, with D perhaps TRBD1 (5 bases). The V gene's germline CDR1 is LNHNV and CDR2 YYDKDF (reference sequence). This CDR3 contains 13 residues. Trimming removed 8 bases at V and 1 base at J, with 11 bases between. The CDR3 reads CATSGRGNTEAFF. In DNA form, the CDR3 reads TGTGCCACCTCGGGACGGGGGAACACTGAAGCTTTCTTT. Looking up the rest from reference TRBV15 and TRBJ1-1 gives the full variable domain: DAMVIQNPRYQVTQFGKPVTLSCSQTLNHNVMYWYQQKSSQAPKLLFHYYDKDFNNEADTPDNFQSRRPNTSFCFLDIRSPGLGDTAMYLCATSGRGNTEAFFGQGTRLTVV.

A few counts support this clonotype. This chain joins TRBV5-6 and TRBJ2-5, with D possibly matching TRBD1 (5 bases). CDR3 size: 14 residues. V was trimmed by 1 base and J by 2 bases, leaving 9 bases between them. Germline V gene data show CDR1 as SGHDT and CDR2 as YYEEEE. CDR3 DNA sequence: TGTGCCAGCAGCTTGATTGCAGGGCAAGAGACCCAGTACTTC. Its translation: CASSLIAGQETQYF. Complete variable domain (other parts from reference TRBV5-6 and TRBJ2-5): DAGVTQSPTHLIKTRGQQVTLRCSPKSGHDTVSWYQQALGQGPQFIFQYYEEEERQRGNFPDRFSGHQFPNYSSELNVNALLLGDSALYLCASSLIAGQETQYFGPGTRLLVL.

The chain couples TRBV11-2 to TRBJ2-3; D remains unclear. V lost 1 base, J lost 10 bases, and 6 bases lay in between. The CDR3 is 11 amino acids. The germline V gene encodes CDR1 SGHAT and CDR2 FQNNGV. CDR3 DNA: TGTGCCAGCAGCTTAGGGCGGTCGCAGTATTTT. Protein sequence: CASSLGRSQYF.

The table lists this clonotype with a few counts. CDR3 residues: CASSSRPVVAASDTQYF. The CDR3 coding sequence is TGCGCCAGCAGCTCACGCCCTGTCGTAGCGGCTAGCGATACGCAGTATTTT. The rearrangement links TRBV5-1 to TRBJ2-3, with D maybe TRBD2 (6 bases). The CDR3 loop spans 17 amino acids. Germline V CDR1 and CDR2: SGHRS, YFSETQ. V was pared by 3 bases and J by 6 bases, with 23 bases between.

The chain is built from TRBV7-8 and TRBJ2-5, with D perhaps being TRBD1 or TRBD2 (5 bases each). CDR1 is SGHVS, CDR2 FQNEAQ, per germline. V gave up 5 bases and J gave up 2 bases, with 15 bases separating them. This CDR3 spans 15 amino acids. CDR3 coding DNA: TGTGCCAGCAGCCGAAACCGGGGCTTTCAAGAGACCCAGTACTTC. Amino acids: CASSRNRGFQETQYF. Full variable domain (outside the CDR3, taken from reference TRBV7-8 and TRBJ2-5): GAGVSQSPRYKVAKRGQDVALRCDPISGHVSLFWYQQALGQGPEFLTYFQNEAQLDKSGLPSDRFFAERPEGSVSTLKIQRTQQEDSAVYLCASSRNRGFQETQYFGPGTRLLVL.

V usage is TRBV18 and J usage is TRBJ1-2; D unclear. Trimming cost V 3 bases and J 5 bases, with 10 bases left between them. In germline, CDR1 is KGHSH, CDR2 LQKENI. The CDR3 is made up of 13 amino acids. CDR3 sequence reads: CASSPTAGYGYTF. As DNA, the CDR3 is TGTGCCAGCTCACCGACCGCGGGGTATGGCTACACCTTC.

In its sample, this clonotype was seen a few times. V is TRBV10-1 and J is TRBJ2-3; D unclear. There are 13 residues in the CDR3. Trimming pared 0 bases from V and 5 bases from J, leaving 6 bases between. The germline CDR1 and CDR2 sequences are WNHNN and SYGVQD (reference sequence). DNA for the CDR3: TGCGCCAGCAGTGAGTCTGCCAGAGATACGCAGTATTTT. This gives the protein CASSESARDTQYF.

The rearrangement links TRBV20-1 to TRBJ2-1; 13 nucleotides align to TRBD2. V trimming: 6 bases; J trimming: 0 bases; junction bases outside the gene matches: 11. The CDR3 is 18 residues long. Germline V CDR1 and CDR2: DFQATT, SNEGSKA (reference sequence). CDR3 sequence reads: CSALRTSGGTSSYNEQFF. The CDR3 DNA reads TGCAGTGCGCTCCGGACTAGCGGGGGTACGAGCTCCTACAATGAGCAGTTCTTC.

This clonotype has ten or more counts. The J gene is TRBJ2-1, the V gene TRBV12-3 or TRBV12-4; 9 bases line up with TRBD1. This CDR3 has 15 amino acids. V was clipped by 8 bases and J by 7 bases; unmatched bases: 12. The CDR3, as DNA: TGTGCCAGCGGACCCACCGGGACAGGGTATAATGAGCAGTTCTTC. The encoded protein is CASGPTGTGYNEQFF.

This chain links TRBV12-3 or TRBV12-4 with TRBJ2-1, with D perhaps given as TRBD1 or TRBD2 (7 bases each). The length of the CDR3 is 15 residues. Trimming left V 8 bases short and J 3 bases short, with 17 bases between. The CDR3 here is CASWGGGRNYNEQFF. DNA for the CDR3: TGTGCCAGCTGGGGAGGGGGCCGGAACTACAATGAGCAGTTCTTC.

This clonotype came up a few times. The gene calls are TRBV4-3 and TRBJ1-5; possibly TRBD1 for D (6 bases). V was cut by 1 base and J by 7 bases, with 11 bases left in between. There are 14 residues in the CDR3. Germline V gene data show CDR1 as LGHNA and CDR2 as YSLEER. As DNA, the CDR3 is TGCGCCAGCAGCCAAGGGTTGGGGGGCCAGCCCCAGCATTTT. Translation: CASSQGLGGQPQHF.

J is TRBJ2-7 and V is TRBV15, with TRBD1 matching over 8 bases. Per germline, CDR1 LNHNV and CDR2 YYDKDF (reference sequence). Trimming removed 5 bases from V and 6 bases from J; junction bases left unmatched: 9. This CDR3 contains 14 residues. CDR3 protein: CATSPSWTGPEQYF. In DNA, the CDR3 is TGTGCCACCAGCCCTTCCTGGACAGGGCCCGAGCAGTACTTC.

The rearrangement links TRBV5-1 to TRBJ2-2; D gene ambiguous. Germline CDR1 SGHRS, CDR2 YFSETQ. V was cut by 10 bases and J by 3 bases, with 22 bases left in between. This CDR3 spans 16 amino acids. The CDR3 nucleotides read TGCGCCTCCGGGTATCCGGGCCTCGAGGACACCGGGGAGCTGTTTTTT. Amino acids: CASGYPGLEDTGELFF.